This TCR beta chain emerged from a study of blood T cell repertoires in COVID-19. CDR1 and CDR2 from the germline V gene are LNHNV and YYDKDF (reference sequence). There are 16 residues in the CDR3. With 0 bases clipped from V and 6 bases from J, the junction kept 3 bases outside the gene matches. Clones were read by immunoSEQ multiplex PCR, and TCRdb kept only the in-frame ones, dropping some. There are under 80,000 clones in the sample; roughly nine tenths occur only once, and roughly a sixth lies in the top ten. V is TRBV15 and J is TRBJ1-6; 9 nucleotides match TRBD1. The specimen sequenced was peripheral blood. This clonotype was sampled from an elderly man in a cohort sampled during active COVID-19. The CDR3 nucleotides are TGTGCCACCAGCAGAGATAGGGACAGGGTTAATTCACCCCTCCACTTT. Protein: CATSRDRDRVNSPLHF.